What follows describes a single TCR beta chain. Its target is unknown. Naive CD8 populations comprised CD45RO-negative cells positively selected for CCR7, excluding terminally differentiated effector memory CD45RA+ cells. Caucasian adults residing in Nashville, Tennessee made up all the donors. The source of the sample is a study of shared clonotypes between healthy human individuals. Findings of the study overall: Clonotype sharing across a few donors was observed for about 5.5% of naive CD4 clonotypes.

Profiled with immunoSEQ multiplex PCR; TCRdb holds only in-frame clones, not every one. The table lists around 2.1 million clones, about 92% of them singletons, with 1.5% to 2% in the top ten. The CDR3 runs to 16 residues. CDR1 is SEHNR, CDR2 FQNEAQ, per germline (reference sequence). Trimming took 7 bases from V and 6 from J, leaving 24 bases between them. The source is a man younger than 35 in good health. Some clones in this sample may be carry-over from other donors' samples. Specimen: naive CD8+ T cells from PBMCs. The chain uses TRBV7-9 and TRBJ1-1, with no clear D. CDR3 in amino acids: CASMGRKGGTLPEAFF. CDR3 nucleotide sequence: TGTGCCAGCATGGGGAGGAAGGGCGGTACTCTCCCTGAAGCTTTCTTT.